This T cell receptor (beta chain) is from a study of cytomegalovirus exposure and HLA in healthy donors. Broader study findings: As a later analysis showed, a missense DCLRE1C variant was linked to trimming of TCR beta V- and J-genes.

The CDR3 totals 15 residues. The germline V gene has CDR1 SGHRS and CDR2 YFSETQ. With 5 bases removed from V and 0 bases from J, the gap between germline ends came to 14 bases. Comment on this clone: Its specificity is not known.

A multiplex PCR was run with 60 Vbeta primers and 13 Jbeta primers. Libraries were prepared by immunoSEQ multiplex PCR; TCRdb keeps only in-frame clonotypes and omits some of them. The sample lists roughly 170,000 clones; 84% were seen once. At collection, donors were nominally healthy, but unrecorded immune exposures were probable. Source material: PBMCs. This TCR was recovered from a girl aged 2-9 years in good health and CMV-seropositive. The rearrangement links TRBV5-1 to TRBJ1-1; D is ambiguous. CDR3 region: CASSPDGKMNTEAFF. CDR3 DNA: TGCGCCAGCAGTCCTGACGGGAAAATGAACACTGAAGCTTTCTTT.